Below, 28 T cell receptor beta chains from the same sample are listed, as sequenced in a study of T cell responses to AZD1222 COVID-19 vaccine. TCRdb's copy holds only in-frame clones and misses some; the assay was immunoSEQ multiplex PCR. Seen here are about 99,000 clones, more than 80% observed once, and the top ten hold more than 9.5%. The material sequenced was peripheral blood, taken on day 0 of AZD1222 vaccination. The receptors here all came from an adult in good health.

The V gene is TRBV9, the J gene TRBJ1-2; D perhaps matches TRBD1 (5 bases). CDR1 SGDLS and CDR2 YYNGEE come from the germline V gene. The CDR3 has 15 amino acids. Trimming shortened V by 0 bases and J by 6 bases, and 15 bases separated the two germline ends. The CDR3 DNA reads as TGTGCCAGCAGCGTAGGTCCCATGGGGGGAAATGGCTACACCTTC. Translating gives CASSVGPMGGNGYTF.

The chain carries TRBV6-2 or TRBV6-3 and TRBJ1-1; 12 positions agree with TRBD1. Unmatched junction bases numbered 7, after V lost 6 bases and J lost 5 bases. CDR1 is MNHEY, CDR2 SVGEGT, per germline. The CDR3 contains 15 residues. The CDR3, as DNA: TGTGCCAGCAGCCCGGGACAGGGGGCAGGGACTGAAGCTTTCTTT. This gives the protein CASSPGQGAGTEAFF.

The chain uses TRBV6-5 and TRBJ1-6; D uncertain. Looked up from germline, CDR1 is MNHEY and CDR2 is SVGAGI. The CDR3 is made up of 14 amino acids. Trimming cost V 0 bases and J 9 bases, with 9 bases left between them. The CDR3 nucleotides read TGTGCCAGCAGTTACTCGATCGTCGGTTCACCCCTCCACTTT. Amino acid sequence: CASSYSIVGSPLHF.

CDR3 coding DNA: TGCGCCAGCAGCTCTACTACCTTCACTGAAGCTTTCTTT. Protein sequence: CASSSTTFTEAFF. The rearrangement links TRBV4-1 to TRBJ1-1; D gene uncertain. The V and J ends lost 5 bases and 4 bases respectively, with 11 bases between them. Germline CDR1 is MGHRA and CDR2 is YSYEKL. This CDR3 contains 13 residues.

The genes are TRBV7-2 and TRBJ1-3; D remains unclear. Germline V lookup: CDR1 SGHTA, CDR2 FQGNSA. The CDR3 runs to 14 residues. The germline V and J ends were trimmed by 1 base and 4 bases, with 8 bases remaining between them. Here the CDR3 DNA reads TGTGCCAGCAGCTTAGGGGCTCAAGGAAACACCATATATTTT. Amino acids: CASSLGAQGNTIYF.

The V and J genes are TRBV6-1 and TRBJ1-3; no firm D call. In germline, CDR1 is MNHNS, CDR2 SASEGT. The CDR3 is 13 residues long. V lost 3 bases and J lost 4, with 7 bases in between. The CDR3 DNA reads TGTGCCAGCAGTGACAGGCTAGGAAACACCATATATTTT. It specifies CASSDRLGNTIYF.

The CDR3 here is CASRLDTAYEQYF. The CDR3 bases are TGTGCCAGCAGACTTGACACGGCCTACGAGCAGTACTTC. J is TRBJ2-7 and V is TRBV7-2; D is unclear. Germline CDR1 and CDR2: SGHTA and FQGNSA. V was pared by 6 bases and J by 2 bases, with 11 bases between. The CDR3 sequence is 13 residues long.

This chain links TRBV6-5 with TRBJ1-1; D is unclear. Germline V gives CDR1 MNHEY, CDR2 SVGAGI. The CDR3 covers 13 residues. Trimming took off 4 bases at V and 4 bases at J, with 10 bases between the two ends. CDR3 sequence reads: CASSWVTGTEAFF. In DNA form, the CDR3 reads TGTGCCAGCAGTTGGGTTACCGGCACTGAAGCTTTCTTT.

V gene TRBV14 combines with J gene TRBJ1-3, with D uncertain. Germline values: CDR1 SGHDN, CDR2 FVKESK. There are 13 residues in the CDR3. The V end was cut by 1 base, the J end by 4 bases, with 5 bases between. CDR3 amino acids: CASSQVPGNTIYF. The CDR3 region has the DNA TGTGCCAGCAGCCAAGTGCCCGGAAACACCATATATTTT.

This chain links TRBV3-1 (or the pseudogene TRBV3-2) with TRBJ1-6; weak D call: TRBD1 (6 bases). This CDR3 is 13 amino acids long. V lost 8 bases to trimming and J lost 5 bases, with 10 bases between them. Germline V CDR1 and CDR2: LGHDT, YNNKEL (reference sequence). CDR3 protein: CASGPGDNSPLHF. For the CDR3, the DNA is TGTGCCAGCGGGCCAGGGGATAATTCACCCCTCCACTTT.

The chain recombines TRBV28 with TRBJ1-1; 8 nucleotides align to TRBD1. CDR1 is MDHEN, CDR2 SYDVKM, per germline. The CDR3 totals 15 residues. J gave up 4 bases and V 5 bases, and 9 bases lay outside the gene matches. The DNA for the CDR3 is TGTGCCAGCAGTATACACACAGGGGGGGGCACTGAAGCTTTCTTT. Translation: CASSIHTGGGTEAFF.

The chain joins TRBV7-2 to TRBJ2-3; 7 positions match TRBD1. Looked up from germline, CDR1 is SGHTA and CDR2 is FQGNSA. The CDR3 contains 16 residues. Unmatched junction bases numbered 6, after V lost 3 bases and J lost 0 bases. The CDR3 sequence is CASSFGGQPSTDTQYF. For the CDR3, the DNA is TGTGCCAGCAGCTTTGGGGGACAGCCTAGCACAGATACGCAGTATTTT. Based on the CDR3 plus reference TRBV7-2 and TRBJ2-3, the full variable domain is GAGVSQSPSNKVTEKGKDVELRCDPISGHTALYWYRQSLGQGLEFLIYFQGNSAPDKSGLPSDRFSAERTGGSVSTLTIQRTQQEDSAVYLCASSFGGQPSTDTQYFGPGTRLTVL.

The chain uses TRBV19 and TRBJ2-7, with 8 bases that match TRBD1. With 3 bases clipped from V and 6 bases from J, the junction kept 10 bases outside the gene matches. Germline-derived CDR1 and CDR2 are LNHDA and SQIVND (reference sequence). The CDR3 covers 15 residues. CDR3 region: CASSISLGQGVEQYF. CDR3 DNA: TGTGCCAGTAGTATTAGTCTCGGACAGGGCGTCGAGCAGTACTTC.

This chain joins TRBV28 and TRBJ1-2, with unresolved D. Germline V gives CDR1 MDHEN, CDR2 SYDVKM. The CDR3 has 12 residues. V was cut by 3 bases and J by 4 bases, with 6 bases left in between. The CDR3 DNA reads as TGTGCCAGCAGTTTCTCAATCTATGGCTACACCTTC. This encodes CASSFSIYGYTF.

V and J are TRBV28 and TRBJ2-1, with 7 nucleotides matching TRBD2. Losses at the gene ends were 3 bases for V and 5 bases for J; bases not matched to a gene: 4. Germline V lookup: CDR1 MDHEN, CDR2 SYDVKM. This CDR3 comprises 14 residues. The CDR3 DNA is TGTGCCAGCAGTTTTATTAGCGGGCACAATGAGCAGTTCTTC. Protein sequence: CASSFISGHNEQFF.

This clone has more than one count but fewer than ten. The chain recombines TRBV7-9 with TRBJ2-1, with 8 nucleotides matching TRBD2. The CDR3 contains 16 residues. Germline CDR1 SEHNR, CDR2 FQNEAQ (reference sequence). Trimming removed 0 bases from V and 1 base from J; junction bases left unmatched: 2. This chain's CDR3 is CASSLAAGGSYNEQFF. CDR3 bases: TGTGCCAGCAGCTTAGCGGCGGGGGGTTCCTACAATGAGCAGTTCTTC.

The V gene is TRBV10-3, the J gene TRBJ1-5; the D is unclear. The CDR3 sequence is 14 residues long. Trimming left V 2 bases short and J 4 bases short, with 9 bases between. Germline CDR1 ENHRY, CDR2 SYGVKD. The CDR3 bases are TGTGCCATCAGTGAGGGGAGTCGGAATCAGCCCCAGCATTTT. Its protein is CAISEGSRNQPQHF.

The V gene is TRBV29-1, the J gene TRBJ1-3; D possibly corresponds to TRBD1 (5 bases). In germline, CDR1 is SQVTM, CDR2 ANQGSEA. There are 13 residues in the CDR3. V was trimmed by 6 bases and J by 1 base, leaving 10 bases between them. CDR3 in DNA: TGCAGCGTCCACCAGGGTTCTGGAAACACCATATATTTT. It specifies CSVHQGSGNTIYF.

The V and J genes are TRBV11-2 and TRBJ2-1; 9 positions match TRBD2. J gave up 0 bases and V 3 bases, and 6 bases lay outside the gene matches. The CDR3 totals 17 residues. Germline lookup yields CDR1 SGHAT and CDR2 FQNNGV. This chain's CDR3 is CASSFRLAGSSYNEQFF. DNA of the CDR3: TGTGCCAGCAGCTTTAGGCTAGCGGGAAGCTCCTACAATGAGCAGTTCTTC.

V usage is TRBV5-4 and J usage is TRBJ2-1; D possibly corresponds to TRBD1 (5 bases). Germline CDR1 and CDR2: SGHNT and YYREEE (reference sequence). The CDR3 is made up of 16 amino acids. V lost 0 bases and J lost 1, with 11 bases in between. CDR3 sequence reads: CASSLAGSSSYNEQFF. Here the CDR3 DNA reads TGTGCCAGCAGCTTGGCAGGGTCCAGTTCCTACAATGAGCAGTTCTTC.

This chain joins TRBV30 and TRBJ1-3; D call uncertain. The CDR3 is 13 residues long. CDR1 is GTSNPN and CDR2 is SVGIG in the germline V gene (reference sequence). The V and J ends lost 0 bases and 3 bases respectively, with 6 bases between them. CDR3 nucleotides: TGTGCCTGGAGTGTAGGCGGTGGAAACACCATATATTTT. Its protein product is CAWSVGGGNTIYF.

The V call is TRBV9, the J call TRBJ2-1; D is undetermined. The CDR3 is 15 residues long. V shed 4 bases and J shed 0 bases, with 11 bases lying between them. Germline CDR1 and CDR2: SGDLS and YYNGEE. DNA for the CDR3: TGTGCCAGCAGCCCCTATAAAAGCTCCTACAATGAGCAGTTCTTC. It codes for CASSPYKSSYNEQFF.

The chain employs TRBV4-1 and TRBJ2-5; 9 positions match TRBD2. Per the germline V gene, CDR1 is MGHRA and CDR2 is YSYEKL. J gave up 4 bases and V 2 bases, and 8 bases lay outside the gene matches. The CDR3 is 16 amino acids. Here the CDR3 DNA reads TGCGCCAGCAGCCAACCGTTACTAGCGGGCGGAGAGACCCAGTACTTC. It is translated as CASSQPLLAGGETQYF.

This chain connects TRBV18 to TRBJ2-7; D possibly uses TRBD1 or TRBD2 (5 bases each). Germline assignment: CDR1 KGHSH and CDR2 LQKENI. Trimming removed 2 bases from V and 5 bases from J, with 13 bases in between. The CDR3 is 14 residues long. Here the CDR3 DNA reads TGTGCCAGCTCACCAAGGGACCTTATCCACGAGCAGTACTTC. Protein: CASSPRDLIHEQYF.

The sample holds one count of this clone. J is TRBJ2-7 and V is TRBV20-1; TRBD1 matches at 7 bases. This CDR3 comprises 13 residues. Germline-derived CDR1 and CDR2 are DFQATT and SNEGSKA (reference sequence). Trimming cost V 3 bases and J 3 bases; bases outside gene matches: 5. The CDR3 sequence is CSASNGQDYEQYF. The CDR3 DNA is TGCAGTGCTAGTAATGGACAGGACTACGAGCAGTACTTC.

The V gene is TRBV20-1, the J gene TRBJ2-3, with unresolved D. CDR3 length equals 11 residues. CDR1 and CDR2 from the germline V gene are DFQATT and SNEGSKA (reference sequence). V lost 2 bases, J lost 2 bases, and 2 bases lay in between. CDR3 sequence reads: CSARNTDTQYF. CDR3 sequence (DNA): TGCAGTGCTAGAAACACAGATACGCAGTATTTT.

For the CDR3, the DNA is TGTGCCAGCAGTTTCGATTGGAGGGTGGACCGTAATTCACCCCTCCACTTT. This gives the protein CASSFDWRVDRNSPLHF. This chain connects TRBV27 to TRBJ1-6; D is unresolved. The CDR3 has 17 residues. The V end was cut by 3 bases, the J end by 6 bases, with 18 bases between. CDR1 and CDR2 (germline): MNHEY, SMNVEV (reference sequence).

The chain links TRBV2 to TRBJ2-2; maybe TRBD1 (6 bases). Trimming shortened V by 10 bases and J by 4 bases, and 10 bases separated the two germline ends. This CDR3 has 12 amino acids. Per the germline V gene, CDR1 is SNHLY and CDR2 is FYNNEI. CDR3 sequence: CATTGRTGELFF. CDR3 sequence (DNA): TGTGCCACCACAGGGCGCACCGGGGAGCTGTTTTTT.